These 23 T cell receptor beta chains were all obtained from the same sample, sequenced in a study of CD8 T cells in Susac syndrome. RNA in amounts of roughly 0.5 to 1 ug was reverse transcribed with random hexamers. TCRdb itself ran the immunoSEQ multiplex PCR reads through MiXCR, one entry per CDR3 protein. The data show 150,000 to 200,000 distinct CDR3 sequences, under 95% seen once. The specimen was CD4+ T cells from PBMCs. The receptors were gathered from a human donor with Susac syndrome.

This rearrangement joins TRBV18 to TRBJ2-3, with 8 bases identical to TRBD1. Germline CDR1 KGHSH, CDR2 LQKENI. V dropped 5 bases and J dropped 4; count of bases not matched to a gene: 8. The CDR3 consists of 15 residues. The CDR3 region has the DNA TGTGCCAGCTCAAACGACAGGGGATCGGCAGATACGCAGTATTTT. Amino acid sequence: CASSNDRGSADTQYF.

This chain uses TRBV20-1 with TRBJ1-2, with 11 bases matching TRBD1. Per the germline V gene, CDR1 is DFQATT and CDR2 is SNEGSKA (reference sequence). This CDR3 is built from 15 residues. With V trimmed by 6 bases and J by 3 bases, 9 bases remained unmatched. The CDR3 region is CSAKAPGQGDYGYTF. The CDR3 DNA reads TGCAGTGCCAAAGCTCCGGGACAGGGGGACTATGGCTACACCTTC.

The chain has TRBV7-2 and TRBJ2-7; the match to TRBD2 covers 8 bases. Trimming at V came to 5 bases and at J to 2 bases, leaving 8 bases not matched to a gene. The germline gives CDR1 SGHTA, CDR2 FQGNSA. The CDR3 is made up of 15 amino acids. The CDR3, as DNA: TGTGCCAGCAGCCCCTCGAGCGGGGGCACCTACGAGCAGTACTTC. This encodes CASSPSSGGTYEQYF.

This clonotype has just a few counts. The chain recombines TRBV6-6 with TRBJ1-2; D possibly corresponds to TRBD1 (6 bases). Trimming removed 2 bases from V and 5 bases from J, with 12 bases in between. From germline, CDR1 is MNHNY and CDR2 SVGAGI (reference sequence). The CDR3 is made up of 14 amino acids. As DNA, the CDR3 is TGTGCCAGCAGTTACGGGTCAGGGGAGTATGGCTACACCTTC. It codes for CASSYGSGEYGYTF.

This chain joins TRBV7-9 and TRBJ1-6, with D possibly matching TRBD1 (6 bases). CDR1 SEHNR and CDR2 FQNEAQ come from the germline V gene (reference sequence). Trimming left V 5 bases short and J 7 bases short, with 18 bases between. The CDR3 is 16 amino acids. The CDR3 bases are TGTGCCAGCAGCAAAACTCAGGGGACGGGGAATTCACCCCTCCACTTT. As protein: CASSKTQGTGNSPLHF.

The chain employs TRBV29-1 and TRBJ2-6; D gene uncertain. V lost 1 base, J lost 4 bases, and 5 bases lay in between. Germline CDR1 and CDR2: SQVTM and ANQGSEA. The CDR3 extends over 13 amino acids. The CDR3 DNA reads as TGCAGCGTTGAAGGGTTCGGGGCCAACGTCCTGACTTTC. It codes for CSVEGFGANVLTF. Drawing the rest from reference TRBV29-1 and TRBJ2-6, the complete variable domain is SAVISQKPSRDICQRGTSLTIQCQVDSQVTMMFWYRQQPGQSLTLIATANQGSEATYESGFVIDKFPISRPNLTFSTLTVSNMSPEDSSIYLCSVEGFGANVLTFGAGSRLTVL.

V gene TRBV29-1 combines with J gene TRBJ1-4; tentatively, D is TRBD1 (5 bases). Germline V gene lookup returns CDR1 SQVTM and CDR2 ANQGSEA. The CDR3 spans 13 residues. The V gene lost 6 bases and the J gene lost 7 bases, with 15 bases spanning the gap. The CDR3 DNA reads TGCAGCGTCAACGGGGCAGGGAGTGAAAAACTGTTTTTT. Amino acids: CSVNGAGSEKLFF.

V usage is TRBV5-1 and J usage is TRBJ2-7, with D perhaps TRBD1 or TRBD2 (5 bases each). The germline gives CDR1 SGHRS, CDR2 YFSETQ. The CDR3 contains 13 residues. V lost 4 bases and J 3 bases, leaving 11 bases between the germline ends. CDR3 loop: CASSARDGYEQYF. DNA for the CDR3: TGCGCCAGCAGCGCCAGGGACGGCTACGAGCAGTACTTC.

This rearrangement joins TRBV9 to TRBJ1-1; 7 positions agree with TRBD1. The V segment lost 0 bases and the J segment 5 bases; nucleotides outside the gene matches: 4. This CDR3 region has 14 residues. CDR1 and CDR2 from the germline V gene are SGDLS and YYNGEE. DNA of the CDR3: TGTGCCAGCAGCGTAGGACAGGGTTTAACTGAAGCTTTCTTT. Encoded protein: CASSVGQGLTEAFF.

This chain uses TRBV4-3 with TRBJ2-7, with TRBD2 matching 8 bases. The V gene end was trimmed by 0 bases and the J gene end by 3 bases; junction bases not matched to a gene: 13. The CDR3 totals 18 residues. The germline CDR1 and CDR2 sequences are LGHNA and YSLEER. CDR3 loop: CASSQDSVSGGESYEQYF. CDR3 sequence (DNA): TGCGCCAGCAGCCAAGACTCAGTCTCGGGGGGGGAAAGCTACGAGCAGTACTTC.

The chain is built from TRBV3-1 and TRBJ1-1; D is unresolved. This CDR3 has 15 residues. Germline CDR1 LGHDT, CDR2 YNNKEL (reference sequence). V was pared by 4 bases and J by 1 base, with 13 bases between. DNA for the CDR3: TGTGCCAGCAGCCTGAGTACGGGAGGGAACACTGAAGCTTTCTTT. It codes for CASSLSTGGNTEAFF.

The chain links TRBV29-1 to TRBJ1-4; D unresolved. CDR3 length: 13 amino acids. Trimming pared 4 bases from V and 4 bases from J, leaving 10 bases between. The V gene's germline CDR1 is SQVTM and CDR2 ANQGSEA. CDR3 sequence: CSVVWPSNEKLFF. CDR3 nucleotide sequence: TGCAGCGTTGTTTGGCCGAGTAATGAAAAACTGTTTTTT.

The rearrangement links TRBV11-2 to TRBJ1-6; D uncertain. The CDR3 has 16 residues. Trimming stripped 2 bases from V and 10 bases from J, with 18 bases between. CDR1 is SGHAT and CDR2 is FQNNGV in the germline V gene. The CDR3 is CASSLMAISRNSPLHF. The CDR3 DNA reads TGTGCCAGCAGCTTAATGGCTATATCCCGAAACTCACCCCTCCACTTT.

CDR3 sequence: CASSLSVHLNTEAFF. The CDR3 coding sequence is TGTGCCAGCAGCTTGTCAGTTCATCTGAACACTGAAGCTTTCTTT. The chain carries TRBV5-4 and TRBJ1-1; no clear D. Trimming pared 1 base from V and 0 bases from J, leaving 10 bases between. Germline V gene data show CDR1 as SGHNT and CDR2 as YYREEE (reference sequence). This CDR3 has 15 residues.

This clonotype was counted a few times. The genes are TRBV12-3 or TRBV12-4 and TRBJ1-5; weak D call: TRBD1 (5 bases). The CDR3 sequence is 13 residues long. V lost 3 bases and J 7 bases, leaving 10 bases between the germline ends. CDR3 loop: CASSLRRDQPQHF. The CDR3 region has the DNA TGTGCCAGCAGTTTGCGCAGGGACCAGCCCCAGCATTTT.

CDR3 nucleotides: TGCAGTGCTAGAGATCGACAACGGGTGGATACGCAGTATTTT. This gives the protein CSARDRQRVDTQYF. The chain joins TRBV20-1 to TRBJ2-3; the D is unclear. Trimming left V 0 bases short and J 6 bases short, with 13 bases between. This CDR3 is 14 amino acids long. Germline CDR1 reads DFQATT; CDR2 reads SNEGSKA (reference sequence).

The genes are TRBV5-1 and TRBJ1-1, with D hard to call. The germline V gene has CDR1 SGHRS and CDR2 YFSETQ. Trimming took off 4 bases at V and 1 base at J, with 8 bases between the two ends. The length of the CDR3 is 13 residues. CDR3: CASSRRQNTEAFF. The CDR3 coding sequence is TGCGCCAGCAGCCGCCGACAGAACACTGAAGCTTTCTTT.

The chain employs TRBV14 and TRBJ1-2; 9 bases align to TRBD1. J lost 4 bases, V lost 5 bases, and 8 bases had no gene match. This CDR3 contains 15 residues. CDR1 is SGHDN and CDR2 is FVKESK in the germline V gene. The CDR3, as DNA: TGTGCCAGCAGCGATCCGGGACAGGGCGTCTATGGCTACACCTTC. It codes for CASSDPGQGVYGYTF. Based on the CDR3 plus reference TRBV14 and TRBJ1-2, the full variable domain is EAGVTQFPSHSVIEKGQTVTLRCDPISGHDNLYWYRRVMGKEIKFLLHFVKESKQDESGMPNNRFLAERTGGTYSTLKVQPAELEDSGVYFCASSDPGQGVYGYTFGSGTRLTVV.

The rearrangement joins TRBV20-1 to TRBJ1-2; maybe TRBD1 (5 bases). Germline CDR1 and CDR2: DFQATT and SNEGSKA (reference sequence). The length of the CDR3 is 14 residues. Trimming cost V 3 bases and J 4 bases, with 15 bases left between them. The CDR3 nucleotides read TGCAGTGCTAGTTCGGCCGAGAGGGGCTATGGCTACACCTTC. Translation gives CSASSAERGYGYTF.

This clonotype was detected only once. This sequence joins TRBV9 and TRBJ2-3; D uncertain. This CDR3 spans 15 amino acids. Germline V gene lookup returns CDR1 SGDLS and CDR2 YYNGEE. Trimming pared 0 bases from V and 2 bases from J, leaving 10 bases between. For the CDR3, the DNA is TGTGCCAGCAGCGTAGACGACTCTCACACAGATACGCAGTATTTT. It yields the protein CASSVDDSHTDTQYF.

The chain has TRBV20-1 and TRBJ2-7; tentative D call: TRBD2 (5 bases). Looked up from germline, CDR1 is DFQATT and CDR2 is SNEGSKA (reference sequence). The V end lost 0 bases, the J end lost 2 bases, and 14 bases lay between the germline ends. The CDR3 is 15 residues long. CDR3 region: CSAREFGVRAYEQYF. The CDR3 DNA is TGCAGTGCTAGAGAGTTCGGGGTCCGCGCCTACGAGCAGTACTTC.

V usage is TRBV2 and J usage is TRBJ2-1, with no clear D. CDR1 and CDR2 (germline): SNHLY, FYNNEI. This CDR3 contains 14 residues. Trimming left V 2 bases short and J 4 bases short, with 9 bases between. CDR3 bases: TGTGCCAGCAGTGAACGGGCACCATACAATGAGCAGTTCTTC. It is translated as CASSERAPYNEQFF.

The sample holds one count of this clonotype. V is TRBV25-1 and J is TRBJ1-3; D remains unclear. The germline V gene encodes CDR1 MGHDK and CDR2 SYGVNS. This CDR3 contains 13 residues. Between the trimmed V and J ends, which lost 7 bases and 0 bases, there was a span of 7 bases. As DNA, the CDR3 is TGTGCCAGCACCCGGTCCTCTGGAAACACCATATATTTT. Translation: CASTRSSGNTIYF. Looking up the rest from reference TRBV25-1 and TRBJ1-3 gives the full variable domain: EADIYQTPRYLVIGTGKKITLECSQTMGHDKMYWYQQDPGMELHLIHYSYGVNSTEKGDLSSESTVSRIRTEHFPLTLESARPSHTSQYLCASTRSSGNTIYFGEGSWLTVV.